This note documents a single T cell receptor (beta chain) sequence. Its antigen is not known. The donors belonged to the roughly 130-subject validation cohort, separate from the roughly 650-subject first cohort. This record comes from a study of cytomegalovirus exposure and HLA in healthy donors. Study-wide background: A later analysis reported the same platform for the roughly 120 validation repertoires and the approximately 640 first-cohort repertoires. The study's findings and limits: Confirmation was obtained in vitro that a few CMV-associated chains are specific for CMV antigens. Most TCRs appeared rarely, but some public TCRs recurred in many donors.

This CDR3 is built from 17 residues. Losses at the gene ends were 3 bases for V and 3 bases for J; bases not matched to a gene: 13. The V gene's germline CDR1 is SGHTA and CDR2 FQGNSA. Sequencing was performed with immunoSEQ multiplex PCR; in TCRdb, only in-frame clones are kept and a portion is missing. The table shows some 150,000 clones, with about 95% occurring only once. This receptor was identified in a man younger than 35 in good health and CMV-seropositive. The rearrangement uses TRBV7-2 and TRBJ2-7; 8 bases are a match to TRBD2. The sequenced sample was PBMCs. Here the CDR3 reads CASSLTSAPGRVYEQYF. For the CDR3, the DNA is TGTGCCAGCAGCTTGACTAGCGCCCCAGGGCGTGTCTACGAGCAGTACTTC.